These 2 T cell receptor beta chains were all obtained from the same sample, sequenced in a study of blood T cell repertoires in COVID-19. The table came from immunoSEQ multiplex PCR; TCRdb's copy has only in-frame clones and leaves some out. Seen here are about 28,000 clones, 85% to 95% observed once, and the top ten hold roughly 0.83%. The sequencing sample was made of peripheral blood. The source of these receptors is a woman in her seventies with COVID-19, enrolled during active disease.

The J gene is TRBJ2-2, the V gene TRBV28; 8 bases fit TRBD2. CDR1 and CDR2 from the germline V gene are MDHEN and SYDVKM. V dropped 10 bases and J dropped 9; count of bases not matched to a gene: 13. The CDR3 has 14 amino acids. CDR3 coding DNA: TGTGCCACCTGGAGAAGAGCGGGAGCGAGGGAGCTGTTTTTT. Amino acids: CATWRRAGARELFF.

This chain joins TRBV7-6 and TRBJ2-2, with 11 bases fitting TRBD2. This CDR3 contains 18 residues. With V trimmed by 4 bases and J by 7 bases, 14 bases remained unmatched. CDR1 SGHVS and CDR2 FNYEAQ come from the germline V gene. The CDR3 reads CASSSTGLAVPGGGELFF. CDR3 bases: TGTGCCAGCAGCTCGACGGGACTAGCGGTTCCGGGTGGCGGGGAGCTGTTTTTT. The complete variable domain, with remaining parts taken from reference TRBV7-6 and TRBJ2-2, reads GAGVSQSPRYKVTKRGQDVALRCDPISGHVSLYWYRQALGQGPEFLTYFNYEAQQDKSGLPNDRFSAERPEGSISTLTIQRTEQRDSAMYRCASSSTGLAVPGGGELFFGEGSRLTVL.